Presented here are 11 T cell receptor beta chains from one specimen sequenced in a study of glioma-infiltrating T cells. The iRepertoire nested amplicon-rescue multiplex PCR amplified TCR alpha and beta CDR3s from RNA. TCRdb processed the multiplex PCR reads anew with MiXCR; each CDR3 protein has one entry. The sample lists about 110,000 distinct CDR3 sequences, around 25% seen once, with 30% to 35% in the top ten. The sample was glioma tissue, nonneoplastic brain tissue, or PBMCs (not recorded which). The origin of the receptors is a human donor with low-grade glioma or glioblastoma, undergoing nonglioma brain surgery, or in good health (not recorded which).

This clonotype was detected many times. The V gene is TRBV7-2, the J gene TRBJ2-7; perhaps TRBD1 as D (6 bases). CDR3 size: 15 residues. Germline values: CDR1 SGHTA, CDR2 FQGNSA. Trimming removed 4 bases at V and 4 bases at J, with 17 bases between. CDR3 bases: TGTGCCAGCAGCTCGGCGGGTGGACAGAGTTACGAGCAGTACTTC. The encoded protein is CASSSAGGQSYEQYF.

Many counts were recorded for this clonotype. The rearrangement uses TRBV7-6 and TRBJ1-3, with D perhaps TRBD1 (6 bases). The CDR3 length is 15 residues. CDR1 and CDR2 from the germline V gene are SGHVS and FNYEAQ. The germline V and J ends were trimmed by 5 bases and 0 bases, with 11 bases remaining between them. The CDR3 sequence: CASSPGGFSGNTIYF. The CDR3 region has the DNA TGTGCCAGCAGCCCCGGGGGCTTCTCTGGAAACACCATATATTTT. The variable domain in full, with the rest retrieved from reference TRBV7-6 and TRBJ1-3, is GAGVSQSPRYKVTKRGQDVALRCDPISGHVSLYWYRQALGQGPEFLTYFNYEAQQDKSGLPNDRFSAERPEGSISTLTIQRTEQRDSAMYRCASSPGGFSGNTIYFGEGSWLTVV.

This clonotype was seen ten or more times. J is TRBJ2-7 and V is TRBV2; the match to TRBD2 covers 10 bases. Trimming removed 8 bases from V and 3 bases from J; junction bases left unmatched: 16. Germline loops: CDR1 SNHLY, CDR2 FYNNEI. CDR3 length equals 17 residues. CDR3 bases: TGTGCCAGCCCCGGGGTACTAGCGGGGACCTGGAGCTACGAGCAGTACTTC. Protein sequence: CASPGVLAGTWSYEQYF.

This clonotype appeared many times. The chain combines TRBV4-3 with TRBJ2-7; 10 bases match TRBD2. J gave up 4 bases and V 5 bases, and 14 bases lay outside the gene matches. This CDR3 has 17 amino acids. The germline V gene has CDR1 LGHNA and CDR2 YSLEER. The CDR3 protein is CASSAPPGTSAMYEQYF. The DNA for the CDR3 is TGCGCCAGCAGCGCGCCCCCTGGGACTAGCGCTATGTACGAGCAGTACTTC.

This clonotype was seen ten or more times. V and J are TRBV10-3 and TRBJ2-3; perhaps TRBD2 as D (6 bases). Trimming removed 5 bases from V and 0 bases from J, with 15 bases in between. Germline-derived CDR1 and CDR2 are ENHRY and SYGVKD. The CDR3 is made up of 16 amino acids. The CDR3 region is CAISPRAAGSTDTQYF. As DNA, the CDR3 is TGTGCCATCAGTCCCCGGGCGGCGGGAAGCACAGATACGCAGTATTTT.

As for this clonotype: No conserved phenylalanine or tryptophan is present at the end of the CDR3, so a read error is the likely explanation. The rearrangement joins TRBV6-5 to TRBJ2-5; 10 nucleotides agree with TRBD2. The CDR3 has 16 amino acids. V shed 2 bases, J shed 4 bases, and the junction held 7 bases outside the gene matches. The germline gives CDR1 MNHEY, CDR2 SVGAGI. CDR3 sequence: CASSYGPSGSPETQYL. Here the CDR3 DNA reads TGTGCCAGCAGTTACGGTCCTAGCGGGAGCCCAGAGACCCAGTACCTC.

This clonotype has more than one count but fewer than ten. The genes are TRBV19 and TRBJ1-2; D remains ambiguous. Germline CDR1 reads LNHDA; CDR2 reads SQIVND (reference sequence). Deletions cut 5 bases from V and 3 bases from J, with 22 bases between. CDR3 length: 17 residues. CDR3 in amino acids: CASSYGRQFNQDYGYTF. The CDR3 nucleotides read TGTGCCAGTAGTTACGGGAGACAATTTAATCAAGACTATGGCTACACCTTC.

V usage is TRBV15 and J usage is TRBJ2-1; 13 positions match TRBD2. J was trimmed by 10 bases and V by 8 bases; bases with no gene match: 11. The CDR3 loop spans 15 amino acids. In germline, CDR1 is LNHNV, CDR2 YYDKDF (reference sequence). The DNA of the CDR3 is TGTGCCACCGATGGACTAGCGGGAGTTGAGAAGGAGCAGTTCTTC. It is translated as CATDGLAGVEKEQFF.

This chain uses TRBV12-3 or TRBV12-4 with TRBJ1-1; the D is unclear. The CDR3 contains 13 residues. V lost 2 bases and J lost 0, with 4 bases in between. The CDR3, as DNA: TGTGCCAGCAGTTTAACCCTGAACACTGAAGCTTTCTTT. Its translation: CASSLTLNTEAFF.

This clonotype was seen ten or more times. This chain connects TRBV27 to TRBJ1-3; 8 bases fit TRBD1. Trimming at V came to 6 bases and at J to 4 bases, leaving 8 bases not matched to a gene. Per germline, CDR1 MNHEY and CDR2 SMNVEV (reference sequence). The CDR3 is made up of 15 amino acids. DNA for the CDR3: TGTGCCAGCAGCCAACAGGGGGTTAGGGGAAACACCATATATTTT. Translating it yields CASSQQGVRGNTIYF.

V usage is TRBV27 and J usage is TRBJ1-2; D is uncertain. Looked up from germline, CDR1 is MNHEY and CDR2 is SMNVEV (reference sequence). V lost 7 bases and J lost 1, with 34 bases in between. This CDR3 contains 21 residues. CDR3 residues: CASTRRTSLNKARILNYGYTF. The CDR3 DNA reads as TGTGCCAGCACCAGGCGGACCAGTTTAAATAAAGCACGGATCCTTAACTATGGCTACACCTTC.